This T cell receptor (beta chain) originates from a study of blood T cell repertoires in COVID-19. Using immunoSEQ multiplex PCR, the repertoire was profiled, and TCRdb retains in-frame clones only, with some absent. The top ten clones hold around 2% of a sample with about 97,000 clones, 85% of them seen once. Trimming removed 3 bases from V and 5 bases from J; junction bases left unmatched: 8. The CDR3 runs to 16 residues. Per germline, CDR1 SGHNT and CDR2 YENEEA. This clonotype originated in a woman in her seventies with active or convalescent COVID-19. The rearrangement joins TRBV11-3 to TRBJ2-2, with 8 positions matching TRBD1. The sample was peripheral blood. Here the CDR3 reads CASSFRTGRKTGELFF. As DNA, the CDR3 is TGTGCCAGCAGCTTCAGGACAGGGCGAAAGACCGGGGAGCTGTTTTTT. Filled out from reference TRBV11-3 and TRBJ2-2, the complete variable domain reads EAGVVQSPRYKIIEKKQPVAFWCNPISGHNTLYWYLQNLGQGPELLIRYENEEAVDDSQLPKDRFSAERLKGVDSTLKIQPAELGDSAVYLCASSFRTGRKTGELFFGEGSRLTVL.